This TCR beta chain was found in a study of blood T cell repertoires in COVID-19. With V trimmed by 5 bases and J by 2 bases, 4 bases remained unmatched. From germline, CDR1 is MNHEY and CDR2 SVGAGI. The CDR3 loop spans 15 amino acids. The data were produced by immunoSEQ multiplex PCR, yet TCRdb's version contains in-frame clones alone and is incomplete. The sample has approximately 270,000 clones; around 86% are singletons. The TCR sequence derives from a man aged 45-65 years with acute or convalescent COVID-19. Sequencing was performed on peripheral blood. The chain carries TRBV6-5 and TRBJ2-2; 8 bases are a match to TRBD1. This CDR3 reads CASSTQGANTGELFF. Written as DNA, the CDR3 is TGTGCCAGCAGTACGCAGGGGGCTAACACCGGGGAGCTGTTTTTT.